The present entry profiles one T cell receptor (beta chain) with its context. The antigen is unknown. Gene names are the mouse ones. The read ends 1 residue before the CDR3 terminus; that terminus is restored from the germline J gene. TCRbeta CDR3 was sequenced at survey depth with template counts. Profiled with immunoSEQ multiplex PCR; TCRdb holds only in-frame clones, not every one. The table shows more than 40,000 clones, with about three quarters occurring only once. This entry belongs to a study of tissue T cells after allogeneic stem cell transplantation. Study conclusions and caveats: TCR repertoires tracked anatomic similarity, regardless of disease or transplant status. Motif-based clustering found tissue-specific repertoire signatures shared across patients, though few clones were shared.

From germline, CDR1 is LGHNA and CDR2 YSYQKL. This CDR3 contains 13 residues. Trimming took 0 bases from V and 4 from J, leaving 3 bases between them. The sequenced sample consisted of sorted cells pooled from one or two spleens. The sequence was obtained from a pool of C57BL/6 mice in good health. The rearrangement uses TRBV2 and TRBJ1-4; the D is unclear. The sequenced CDR3 bases are TGTGCCAGCAGCCAAGACAGCAACGAAAGATTATTT. It is translated as CASSQDSNERLF. The full-length CDR3 reads as CASSQDSNERLFF.